The rows below give T cell receptor beta chains drawn from one sample of a study of blood T cell repertoires in COVID-19. The method was immunoSEQ multiplex PCR; TCRdb's version includes in-frame clones alone and lacks a portion of them. Among approximately 69,000 clones listed, around 91% were seen once. The sequenced sample was peripheral blood. The origin of the receptors is a man in his fifties or sixties with acute or convalescent COVID-19. Each CDR3 is given with its conserved first and last residue. Each record gives: V gene, J gene, clone size, D gene, CDR3 protein, CDR3 DNA. The D gene is left open where the match is weak. Where a row states a size, it is once, few, many or the class of an expanded clone; other rows omit it.

>TRBV10-2|TRBJ1-5|.|TRBD1
CASRAGTGLTQPQHF
TGCGCCAGCAGAGCCGGGACAGGGCTTACTCAGCCCCAGCATTTT
>TRBV7-7|TRBJ2-1|.|TRBD2
CASSPLRGGSYNEQFF
TGTGCCAGCAGCCCCCTTCGGGGGGGCTCCTACAATGAGCAGTTCTTC
>TRBV10-1|TRBJ2-5|.|TRBD2
CASSDSPGLAGLETQYF
TGCGCCAGCAGTGATTCCCCGGGACTAGCGGGACTGGAGACCCAGTACTTC
>TRBV2|TRBJ1-1|.|.
CASTYRSMNTEAFF
TGTGCCAGCACGTACAGGAGCATGAACACTGAAGCTTTCTTT
>TRBV6-6|TRBJ1-1|.|.
CASSPPRNTEAFF
TGTGCCAGCAGTCCACCCAGGAACACTGAAGCTTTCTTT
>TRBV2|TRBJ2-1|.|.
CASSERQDEYNEQFF
TGTGCCAGCAGTGAACGACAGGATGAATACAATGAGCAGTTCTTC
>TRBV19|TRBJ1-5|once|.
CASSIVGQNNQPQHF
TGTGCCAGTAGTATAGTCGGACAGAACAATCAGCCCCAGCATTTT
>TRBV6-6|TRBJ1-4|few|.
CASSPEGRGLFF
TGTGCCAGCAGTCCAGAGGGCAGGGGTCTGTTTTTT
>TRBV19|TRBJ2-5|.|TRBD2
CASSIDDLAGGGETQYF
TGTGCCAGTAGTATAGATGACTTAGCGGGAGGTGGAGAGACCCAGTACTTC
>TRBV30|TRBJ2-3|once|.
CAWKIFGGGRDTQYF
TGTGCCTGGAAAATCTTCGGTGGCGGCAGAGATACGCAGTATTTT
>TRBV7-7|TRBJ2-1|.|TRBD1
CASSLAGLGQGDEQFF
TGTGCCAGCAGCTTAGCTGGGTTGGGACAGGGGGATGAGCAGTTCTTC
>TRBV19|TRBJ2-3|.|.
CASLGDTQYF
TGTGCCAGTCTCGGGGATACGCAGTATTTT
>TRBV12-5|TRBJ2-1|.|TRBD1
CASGPASLTGMDEQFF
TGTGCTAGTGGTCCAGCCTCCCTGACAGGGATGGATGAGCAGTTCTTC
>TRBV13|TRBJ2-5|.|TRBD2
CASSLSSGSPNLYQETQYF
TGTGCCAGCAGCCTTTCTAGCGGGAGTCCAAATCTTTACCAAGAGACCCAGTACTTC
>TRBV6-5|TRBJ2-1|.|.
CASSQQLGDEQFF
TGTGCCAGCAGTCAACAACTGGGCGATGAGCAGTTCTTC
>TRBV18|TRBJ2-1|.|.
CASSPLRSAYNEQFF
TGTGCCAGCTCACCACTACGTAGTGCCTACAATGAGCAGTTCTTC
>TRBV4-3|TRBJ2-2|.|TRBD2
CASSQGPGGTSGSSSGGELFF
TGCGCCAGCAGCCAAGGTCCAGGGGGGACTAGCGGGAGTTCGAGCGGCGGGGAGCTGTTTTTT
>TRBV5-1|TRBJ1-5|few|TRBD1
CASSPGTGNQPQHF
TGCGCCAGCAGCCCCGGGACAGGCAATCAGCCCCAGCATTTT
>TRBV27|TRBJ2-3|.|TRBD1
CASSRDRAHPDTQYF
TGTGCCAGCAGTAGGGACAGGGCGCATCCAGATACGCAGTATTTT
>TRBV5-1|TRBJ2-7|.|TRBD2
CASSLSGLSYEQYF
TGCGCCAGCAGCCTTAGCGGGCTCTCCTACGAGCAGTACTTC
>TRBV10-3|TRBJ2-5|.|.
CAISPVSPETQYF
TGTGCCATCAGTCCCGTTAGTCCGGAGACCCAGTACTTC
>TRBV30|TRBJ2-5|once|.
CAWSVQGGETQYF
TGTGCCTGGAGTGTACAGGGGGGGGAGACCCAGTACTTC
>TRBV19|TRBJ2-2|.|.
CASSIDSGLAGELFF
TGTGCCAGTAGTATAGATAGCGGTTTGGCCGGGGAGCTGTTTTTT
>TRBV3-1/TRBV3-2|TRBJ1-5|once|.
CASSQGGGRNQPQHF
TGTGCCAGCAGCCAAGGGGGGGGGCGTAATCAGCCCCAGCATTTT
>TRBV6-1|TRBJ1-6|.|.
CASRMSSYNSPLHF
TGTGCCAGCAGGATGAGCTCCTATAATTCACCCCTCCACTTT
>TRBV18|TRBJ2-3|.|TRBD1
CASSQGAGTDTQYF
TGTGCCAGCTCACAGGGGGCGGGCACAGATACGCAGTATTTT
>TRBV13|TRBJ2-1|.|TRBD1
CASSLRDRGLGYNEQFF
TGTGCCAGCAGCTTACGGGACAGGGGGCTTGGTTACAATGAGCAGTTCTTC
>TRBV7-9|TRBJ1-2|.|TRBD1
CASSLASGQGGYGYTF
TGTGCCAGCAGCTTAGCCTCCGGACAGGGAGGCTATGGCTACACCTTC
>TRBV7-2|TRBJ2-7|.|TRBD2
CASSLSGSYEQYF
TGTGCCAGCAGCTTAAGCGGGAGTTACGAGCAGTACTTC
>TRBV6-5|TRBJ1-1|.|.
CASSYAAGAGTEAFF
TGTGCCAGCAGTTACGCGGCAGGGGCGGGCACTGAAGCTTTCTTT
>TRBV6-5|TRBJ2-3|.|.
CASSYSVEADTQYF
TGTGCCAGCAGTTACTCGGTAGAGGCGGATACGCAGTATTTT
>TRBV27|TRBJ2-7|once|TRBD2
CASSDGAGGRDEQYF
TGTGCCAGCAGTGACGGAGCGGGAGGGCGGGACGAGCAGTACTTC
>TRBV5-1|TRBJ2-2|.|.
CASSPNYLGTGELFF
TGCGCCAGCAGCCCTAACTACTTGGGCACCGGGGAGCTGTTTTTT
>TRBV5-1|TRBJ1-1|.|.
CASSLGGEVAEAFF
TGCGCCAGCAGCTTGGGCGGGGAAGTAGCTGAAGCTTTCTTT
>TRBV7-9|TRBJ1-1|.|TRBD1
CASSLKQGRNEAFF
TGTGCCAGCAGCCTCAAACAGGGGCGAAATGAGGCTTTCTTT
>TRBV18|TRBJ2-1|.|.
CASSPVGHGEQFF
TGTGCCAGCTCACCAGTGGGACACGGCGAGCAGTTCTTC
>TRBV19|TRBJ1-5|.|TRBD1
CASWTGTLYSNQPQHF
TGTGCCAGTTGGACAGGAACGCTTTATAGCAATCAGCCCCAGCATTTT
>TRBV6-2/TRBV6-3|TRBJ1-2|.|.
CASSPAIARVGYTF
TGTGCCAGCAGTCCCGCTATCGCGCGGGTCGGCTACACCTTC
>TRBV21-1|TRBJ2-7|.|.
CASSKVEREGTSYEQYF
TGTGCCAGCAGCAAAGTAGAGCGGGAGGGGACTTCCTACGAGCAGTACTTC
>TRBV5-1|TRBJ2-7|.|TRBD1
CASRTTGGPYEQYF
TGCGCCAGCAGGACGACAGGGGGCCCCTACGAGCAGTACTTC
>TRBV29-1|TRBJ1-4|.|.
CSGFTGSRGEKLFF
TGCAGCGGATTCACAGGGAGTAGGGGTGAAAAACTGTTTTTT
>TRBV30|TRBJ1-3|once|.
CAWSVGDFYGNTIYF
TGTGCCTGGAGTGTAGGGGACTTTTACGGAAACACCATATATTTT